Listed below are T cell receptor beta chains from one sample, sequenced in a study of identical twins. TCRdb analysed the 5' RACE reads with MiXCR anew, one entry per CDR3 protein. Found here are 550,000 to 800,000 distinct CDR3 sequences, roughly 7.2% of them singletons; the top ten hold roughly 1.6%. These sequences were also reported in another study, on yellow fever vaccine responses in identical twins.

What was sequenced was PBMCs. The receptors derive from a woman aged 18 to 35 in good health. The CDR3 runs from the conserved cysteine through the conserved F or W. Each record gives: V gene, J gene, CDR3 protein.

V gene: TRBV27
J gene: TRBJ2-7
CDR3 protein: CASSINIRQGHSYEQYF

V gene: TRBV28
J gene: TRBJ1-2
CDR3 protein: CATDGGRQGALGYTF

V gene: TRBV15
J gene: TRBJ2-7
CDR3 protein: CATSRDRGWQGSYEQYF

V gene: TRBV12-5
J gene: TRBJ1-1
CDR3 protein: CASGFQNTEAFF

V gene: TRBV10-1
J gene: TRBJ2-1
CDR3 protein: CASSEVAGGFTYNEQFF

V gene: TRBV27
J gene: TRBJ2-1
CDR3 protein: CASRGTVPGEQFF

V gene: TRBV6-1
J gene: TRBJ2-1
CDR3 protein: CASSTGPEYNEQFF

V gene: TRBV12-3/TRBV12-4
J gene: TRBJ1-2
CDR3 protein: CASTLDSFYGYTF

V gene: TRBV7-2
J gene: TRBJ2-1
CDR3 protein: CASSLRLEMREQFF

V gene: TRBV27
J gene: TRBJ2-2
CDR3 protein: CASSLLGTGGRRTGELFF

V gene: TRBV20-1
J gene: TRBJ2-5
CDR3 protein: CSPSETSGGETQYF

V gene: TRBV5-1
J gene: TRBJ2-1
CDR3 protein: CASAGQGAYNEQFF

V gene: TRBV6-5
J gene: TRBJ2-5
CDR3 protein: CASSYESAGQETQYF

V gene: TRBV28
J gene: TRBJ2-5
CDR3 protein: CASNKVTTSGLQETQYF

V gene: TRBV12-3/TRBV12-4
J gene: TRBJ2-1
CDR3 protein: CASSRLSEQFF

V gene: TRBV6-1
J gene: TRBJ1-6
CDR3 protein: CASSLGPEESPLHF

V gene: TRBV6-2/TRBV6-3
J gene: TRBJ2-3
CDR3 protein: CATSGHTNTQYF

V gene: TRBV27
J gene: TRBJ1-1
CDR3 protein: CASSLRAYTEAFF

V gene: TRBV5-1
J gene: TRBJ2-1
CDR3 protein: CASSLGTAGPYNEQFF

V gene: TRBV12-3/TRBV12-4
J gene: TRBJ2-3
CDR3 protein: CASSHLAGGVGDTQYF

V gene: TRBV12-3/TRBV12-4
J gene: TRBJ2-5
CDR3 protein: CASSLEAAGGKTQYF

V gene: TRBV28
J gene: TRBJ2-1
CDR3 protein: CASSLCKLAGFRVCYEQFF

V gene: TRBV24-1
J gene: TRBJ2-2
CDR3 protein: CATSDTTGGNTGELFF

V gene: TRBV3-1
J gene: TRBJ2-7
CDR3 protein: CASSQGRGLDEQYF

V gene: TRBV20-1
J gene: TRBJ1-1
CDR3 protein: CSGTDDRENTEAFF

V gene: TRBV2
J gene: TRBJ2-7
CDR3 protein: CASSGLALEQYF

V gene: TRBV4-1
J gene: TRBJ1-1
CDR3 protein: CASSRSRGQGVTEAFF

V gene: TRBV9
J gene: TRBJ2-1
CDR3 protein: CASSVPGAGGDNEQFF

V gene: TRBV2
J gene: TRBJ2-2
CDR3 protein: CASSGGLAGAPTGELFF

V gene: TRBV4-1
J gene: TRBJ1-2
CDR3 protein: CASSQEDLTGTGYLYGYTF

V gene: TRBV20-1
J gene: TRBJ2-3
CDR3 protein: CSARAPRGGTDTQYF

V gene: TRBV20-1
J gene: TRBJ2-1
CDR3 protein: CSVPWGTSLPEQFF

V gene: TRBV12-3/TRBV12-4
J gene: TRBJ2-1
CDR3 protein: CASGKKLYNEQFF

V gene: TRBV12-3/TRBV12-4
J gene: TRBJ2-7
CDR3 protein: CASRGGGPGEQYF

V gene: TRBV15
J gene: TRBJ2-7
CDR3 protein: CATSREDFNPGLAGAYEQYF

V gene: TRBV4-2
J gene: TRBJ1-1
CDR3 protein: CASSQDMGKAFF

V gene: TRBV7-9
J gene: TRBJ2-7
CDR3 protein: CASSSGTLTYEQYF

V gene: TRBV4-1
J gene: TRBJ2-3
CDR3 protein: CASSPLVLPTDTQYF

V gene: TRBV13
J gene: TRBJ2-7
CDR3 protein: CASSTRDKDSYEQYF

V gene: TRBV27
J gene: TRBJ2-1
CDR3 protein: CASSTKVAGSSYNEQFF

V gene: TRBV5-1
J gene: TRBJ2-3
CDR3 protein: CASSSRGGSVYSDTQYF